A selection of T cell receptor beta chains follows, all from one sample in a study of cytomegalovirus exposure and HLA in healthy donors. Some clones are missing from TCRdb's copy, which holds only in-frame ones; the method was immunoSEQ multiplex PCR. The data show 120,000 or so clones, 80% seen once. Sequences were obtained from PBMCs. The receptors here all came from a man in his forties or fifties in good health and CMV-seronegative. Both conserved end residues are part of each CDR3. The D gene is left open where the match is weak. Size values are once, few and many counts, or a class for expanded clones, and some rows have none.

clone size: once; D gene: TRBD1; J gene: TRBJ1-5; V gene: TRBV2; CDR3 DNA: TGTGCCACCGCCGGGACAGGGGGCGGTCAGCCCCAGCATTTT; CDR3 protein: CATAGTGGGQPQHF
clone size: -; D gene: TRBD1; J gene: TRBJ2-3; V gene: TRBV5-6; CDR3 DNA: TGTGCCAGCAGCGCGGGACAGGGAGTAACAGATACGCAGTATTTT; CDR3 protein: CASSAGQGVTDTQYF
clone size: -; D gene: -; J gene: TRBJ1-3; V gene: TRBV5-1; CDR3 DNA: TGCGCCAGCAGCCCCCAACAGGGAGCTGGAAACACCATATATTTT; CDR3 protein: CASSPQQGAGNTIYF
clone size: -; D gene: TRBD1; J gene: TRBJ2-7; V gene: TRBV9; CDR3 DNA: TGTGCCAGCAGCGAGGGGGACAGGGGGAACTACGAGCAGTACTTC; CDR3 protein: CASSEGDRGNYEQYF
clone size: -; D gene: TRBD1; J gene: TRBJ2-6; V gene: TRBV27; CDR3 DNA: TGTGCCAGCAGTTCCGACAGGGTGCCCCTCTCTGGGGCCAACGTCCTGACTTTC; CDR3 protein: CASSSDRVPLSGANVLTF
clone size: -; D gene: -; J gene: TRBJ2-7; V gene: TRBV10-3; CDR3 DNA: TGTGCCATCAGTGAGTTGCCAGGCGACTCCTACGAGCAGTACTTC; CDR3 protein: CAISELPGDSYEQYF
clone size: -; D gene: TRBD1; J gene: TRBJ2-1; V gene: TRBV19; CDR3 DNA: TGTGCCAGTAGTATGTCCAGGGGGATTGAAGATGAGCAGTTCTTC; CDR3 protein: CASSMSRGIEDEQFF
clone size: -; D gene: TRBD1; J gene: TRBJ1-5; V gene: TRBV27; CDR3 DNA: TGTGCCAGCAGTAGTTACAGGGGAAATCAGCCCCAGCATTTT; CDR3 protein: CASSSYRGNQPQHF
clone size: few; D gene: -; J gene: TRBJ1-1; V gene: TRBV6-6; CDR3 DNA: TGTGCCAGCAGTTATGGCAAGAACACTGAAGCTTTCTTT; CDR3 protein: CASSYGKNTEAFF
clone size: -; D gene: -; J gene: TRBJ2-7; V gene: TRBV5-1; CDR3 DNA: TGCGCCAGCAGCTTGGTCGGGAGTGGCGACGAGCAGTACTTC; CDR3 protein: CASSLVGSGDEQYF
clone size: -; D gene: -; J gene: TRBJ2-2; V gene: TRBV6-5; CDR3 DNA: TGTGCCAGCAGCCGACTGGACGGGGAGCTGTTTTTT; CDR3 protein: CASSRLDGELFF
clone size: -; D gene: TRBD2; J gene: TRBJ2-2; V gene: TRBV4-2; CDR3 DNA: TGTGCCAGCAGCCAAGAAGGCCTAGCGGGAGGCACCGGGGAGCTGTTTTTT; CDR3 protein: CASSQEGLAGGTGELFF
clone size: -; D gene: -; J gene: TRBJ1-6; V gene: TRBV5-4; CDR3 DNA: TGTGCCAGCAGCTTGCGGTTTAGCTCCTATAATTCACCCCTCCACTTT; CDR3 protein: CASSLRFSSYNSPLHF
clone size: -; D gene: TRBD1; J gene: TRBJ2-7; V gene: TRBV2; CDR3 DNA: TGTGCCAGCAGTGGAAGGGGGCACTCCTACGAGCAGTACTTC; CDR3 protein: CASSGRGHSYEQYF
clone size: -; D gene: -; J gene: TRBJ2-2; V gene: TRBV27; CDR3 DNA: TGTGCCAGCAAACCCGAGAGAGGTCACACCGGGGAGCTGTTTTTT; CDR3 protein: CASKPERGHTGELFF
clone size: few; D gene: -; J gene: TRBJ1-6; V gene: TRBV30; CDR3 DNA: TGTGCCTGGAGTAGGGGGATTTCACCCCTCCACTTT; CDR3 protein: CAWSRGISPLHF
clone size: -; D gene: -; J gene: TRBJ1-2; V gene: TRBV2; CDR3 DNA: TGTGCCAGCAGAGTTGACAGTTCCTATGGCTACACCTTC; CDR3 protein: CASRVDSSYGYTF
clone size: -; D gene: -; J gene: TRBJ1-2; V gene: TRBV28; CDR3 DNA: TGTGCCAGCAGTCCCCCCAGGGTTGGGGAATATGGCTACACCTTC; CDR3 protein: CASSPPRVGEYGYTF
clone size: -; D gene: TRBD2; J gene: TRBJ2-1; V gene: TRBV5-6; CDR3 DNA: TGTGCCAGCAGCACAGCGGGGGGGCCCTACAATGAGCAGTTCTTC; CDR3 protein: CASSTAGGPYNEQFF
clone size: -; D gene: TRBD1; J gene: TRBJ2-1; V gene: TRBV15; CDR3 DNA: TGTGCCACCAGCAGAGGGACAGGGGGCTACAATGAGCAGTTCTTC; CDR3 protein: CATSRGTGGYNEQFF
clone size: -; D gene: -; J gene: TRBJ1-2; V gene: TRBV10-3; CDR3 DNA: TGTGCCATCAGTGATTTCGTCGGGGGTCCGTATGGCTACACCTTC; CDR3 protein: CAISDFVGGPYGYTF
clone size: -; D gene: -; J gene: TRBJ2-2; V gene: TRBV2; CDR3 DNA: TGTGCCAGCAGGGCTAGATCTACCGGGGAGCTGTTTTTT; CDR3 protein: CASRARSTGELFF
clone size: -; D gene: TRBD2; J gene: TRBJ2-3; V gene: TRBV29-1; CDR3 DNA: TGCAGCGTTGAAGGAGTAGGAGCGGGAGATGGAGATACGCAGTATTTT; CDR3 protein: CSVEGVGAGDGDTQYF
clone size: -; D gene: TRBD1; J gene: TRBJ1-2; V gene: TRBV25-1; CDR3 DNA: TGTGCCAGCAGTGTAAAGGGGGCGCTTGGCTACACCTTC; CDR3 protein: CASSVKGALGYTF
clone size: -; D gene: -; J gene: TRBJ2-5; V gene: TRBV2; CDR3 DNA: TGTGCCATCAGTGTACGACTTGGGGGGGAGACCCAGTACTTC; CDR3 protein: CAISVRLGGETQYF
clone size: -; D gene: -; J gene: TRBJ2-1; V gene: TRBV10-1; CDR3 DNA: TGCGCCAGCAGCCTCAGTGGCACCTACAATGAGCAGTTCTTC; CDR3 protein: CASSLSGTYNEQFF
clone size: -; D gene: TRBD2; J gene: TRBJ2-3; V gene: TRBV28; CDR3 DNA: TGTGCCAGCAGTGTTAGCGGGGGGGCAGATACGCAGTATTTT; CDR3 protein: CASSVSGGADTQYF
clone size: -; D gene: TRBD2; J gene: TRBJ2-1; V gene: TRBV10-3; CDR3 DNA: TGCGCCATCAATCCCTCGTTCCGGGGGGGCCCGGATGAGCAGTTCTTC; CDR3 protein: CAINPSFRGGPDEQFF
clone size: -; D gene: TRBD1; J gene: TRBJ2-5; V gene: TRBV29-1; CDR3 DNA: TGCAGCGTTGATCAGGGGGCTAGCGAGACCCAGTACTTC; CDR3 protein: CSVDQGASETQYF
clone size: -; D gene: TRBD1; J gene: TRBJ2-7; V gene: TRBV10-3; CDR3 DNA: TGTGCCATCAGTGAGGGGACAGGGAATTTTAAGCAGTACTTC; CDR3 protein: CAISEGTGNFKQYF
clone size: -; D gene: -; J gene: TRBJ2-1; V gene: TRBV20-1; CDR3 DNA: TGCAGTGCTAGTCACGGGGATGAGCAGTTCTTC; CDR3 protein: CSASHGDEQFF
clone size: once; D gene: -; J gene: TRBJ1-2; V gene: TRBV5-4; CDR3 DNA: TGTGCCAGCAGCTTGGAACCGGGGGGCTCGGGCTATGGCTACACCTTC; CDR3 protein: CASSLEPGGSGYGYTF
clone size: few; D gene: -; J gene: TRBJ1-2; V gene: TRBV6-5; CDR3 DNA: TGTGCCAGCAGTTACTCGACAGCAGCTAACTATGGCTACACCTTC; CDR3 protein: CASSYSTAANYGYTF
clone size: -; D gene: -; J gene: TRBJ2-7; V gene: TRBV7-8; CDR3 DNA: TGTGCCAGCAGCTTTACGCAGGGGAACGAGCAGTACTTC; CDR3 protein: CASSFTQGNEQYF
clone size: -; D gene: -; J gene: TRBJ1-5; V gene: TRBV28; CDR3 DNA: TGTGCCAGCAGTTTGGGTGAAGGCAGGGCCAATCAGCCCCAGCATTTT; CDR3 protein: CASSLGEGRANQPQHF
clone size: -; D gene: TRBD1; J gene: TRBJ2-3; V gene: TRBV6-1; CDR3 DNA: TGTGCCAGCAGTCGGACAGGGGCTCCCACAGATACGCAGTATTTT; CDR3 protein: CASSRTGAPTDTQYF
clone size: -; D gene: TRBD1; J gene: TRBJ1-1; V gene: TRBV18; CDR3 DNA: TGTGCCAGCTCACCGAAAACAGGGGGTATGGTGAACACTGAAGCTTTCTTT; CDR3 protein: CASSPKTGGMVNTEAFF
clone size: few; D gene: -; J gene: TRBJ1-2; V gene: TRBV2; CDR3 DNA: TGTGCCAGCAGTGAAGCGTCGAGACAGTATGGCTACACCTTC; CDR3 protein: CASSEASRQYGYTF
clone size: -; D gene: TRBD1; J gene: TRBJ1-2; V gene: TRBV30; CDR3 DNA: TGTGCCTGGAGTGTTGGGGGGACAGGGTTGAGGACCTTC; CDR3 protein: CAWSVGGTGLRTF
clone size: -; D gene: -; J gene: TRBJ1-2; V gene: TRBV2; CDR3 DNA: TGTGCCAGCAGCCCTCTAGACAGTCCTAACTATGGCTACACCTTC; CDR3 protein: CASSPLDSPNYGYTF
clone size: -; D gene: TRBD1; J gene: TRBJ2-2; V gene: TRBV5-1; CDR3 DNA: TGCGCCAGCAGCTCAAAGACTACCGGGACAGGGAACACCGGGGAGCTGTTTTTT; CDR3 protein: CASSSKTTGTGNTGELFF
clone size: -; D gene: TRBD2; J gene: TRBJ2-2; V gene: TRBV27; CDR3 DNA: TGTGCCAGCAGTCTCCCAACGGGACTAGCGGCCGGGGAGCTGTTTTTT; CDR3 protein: CASSLPTGLAAGELFF
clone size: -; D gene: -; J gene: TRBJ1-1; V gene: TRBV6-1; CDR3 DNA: TGTGCCAGCCGAGGGGGGAGGGGAGGGGGCACTGAAGCTTTCTTT; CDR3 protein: CASRGGRGGGTEAFF